Presented here are 8 T cell receptor beta chains from one specimen sequenced in a study of Graves' ophthalmopathy and Graves' hyperthyroidism. Beta-chain TCR CDR3 regions were amplified from RNA transcripts. Scientists carried out first-round RT-PCR using HTBI primers and then a second-round multiplex PCR. TCRdb re-called the multiplex PCR reads with MiXCR, one entry per CDR3 protein. The sample lists 350,000 to 450,000 distinct CDR3 sequences, approximately 20% occurring once. The source material was peripheral blood. The receptors were sampled from a woman aged 18-35 years with Graves' ophthalmopathy.

Ten or more counts support this clonotype. This chain links TRBV11-2 with TRBJ2-7; D remains ambiguous. The CDR3 sequence is 15 residues long. Germline V lookup: CDR1 SGHAT, CDR2 FQNNGV. V lost 2 bases to trimming and J lost 3 bases, with 14 bases between them. The CDR3 protein is CASSLSRRSFYEQYF. CDR3 nucleotide sequence: TGTGCCAGCAGCTTAAGCCGGCGAAGTTTCTACGAGCAGTACTTC.

This clonotype was detected many times. The chain uses TRBV29-1 and TRBJ1-5, with a weak D call TRBD1 (6 bases). From germline, CDR1 is SQVTM and CDR2 ANQGSEA. The CDR3 runs 13 residues. Trimming shortened V by 4 bases and J by 1 base, and 8 bases separated the two germline ends. DNA for the CDR3: TGCAGCGTTGCCACAGGGAGCAATCAGCCCCAGCATTTT. Protein sequence: CSVATGSNQPQHF. The full variable domain, rest sourced from reference TRBV29-1 and TRBJ1-5, is SAVISQKPSRDICQRGTSLTIQCQVDSQVTMMFWYRQQPGQSLTLIATANQGSEATYESGFVIDKFPISRPNLTFSTLTVSNMSPEDSSIYLCSVATGSNQPQHFGDGTRLSIL.

This clonotype was recorded at least ten times. The J gene is TRBJ1-1, the V gene TRBV6-5; D is ambiguous. In germline, CDR1 is MNHEY, CDR2 SVGAGI. V was pared by 0 bases and J by 10 bases, with 12 bases between. The CDR3 is 13 amino acids. CDR3 in amino acids: CASSYSWAEGAFF. For the CDR3, the DNA is TGTGCCAGCAGTTACTCGTGGGCCGAAGGAGCTTTCTTT.

J is TRBJ2-7 and V is TRBV7-8, with a weak D call TRBD1 (6 bases). Trimming cost V 3 bases and J 0 bases, with 9 bases left between them. From germline, CDR1 is SGHVS and CDR2 FQNEAQ. The CDR3 loop spans 14 amino acids. CDR3 bases: TGTGCCAGCAGCTTTCGGGACACCTCCTACGAGCAGTACTTC. As protein: CASSFRDTSYEQYF.

This rearrangement joins TRBV6-1 to TRBJ2-7; D may be TRBD1 or TRBD2 (5 bases each). Trimming took off 6 bases at V and 3 bases at J, with 12 bases between the two ends. Looked up from germline, CDR1 is MNHNS and CDR2 is SASEGT. The CDR3 has 13 amino acids. CDR3 sequence: CASSRDRLYEQYF. The CDR3 DNA is TGTGCCAGCAGCCGGGACCGACTCTACGAGCAGTACTTC.

Remarks on this clonotype: A read error may be the cause here, since a much bigger clone is one base away. This sequence joins TRBV19 and TRBJ2-2; 10 nucleotides line up with TRBD1. The CDR3 runs to 14 residues. Germline V gives CDR1 LNHDA, CDR2 SQIVND (reference sequence). The DNA of the CDR3 is TGTGCCAGTAAGAGGGACAGGGGAACCGTGGAGCTGTTTTTT. This codes for CASKRDRGTVELFF. Filled out from reference TRBV19 and TRBJ2-2, the complete variable domain reads DGGITQSPKYLFRKEGQNVTLSCEQNLNHDAMYWYRQDPGQGLRLIYYSQIVNDFQKGDIAEGYSVSREKKESFPLTVTSAQKNPTAFYLCASKRDRGTVELFFGEGSRLTVL.

This clonotype was counted many times. The genes are TRBV28 and TRBJ1-1; D remains ambiguous. The V and J ends lost 2 bases and 0 bases respectively, with 13 bases between them. Germline-derived CDR1 and CDR2 are MDHEN and SYDVKM. The CDR3 extends over 16 amino acids. CDR3 loop: CASSLTVTKMNTEAFF. The CDR3 DNA sequence: TGTGCCAGCAGTTTAACTGTTACTAAGATGAACACTGAAGCTTTCTTT. The complete variable domain, with remaining parts taken from reference TRBV28 and TRBJ1-1, reads DVKVTQSSRYLVKRTGEKVFLECVQDMDHENMFWYRQDPGLGLRLIYFSYDVKMKEKGDIPEGYSVSREKKERFSLILESASTNQTSMYLCASSLTVTKMNTEAFFGQGTRLTVV.

There are many counts of this clonotype. Given the absence of the conserved phenylalanine or tryptophan at the CDR3 end, a read error is likely. The chain links TRBV19 to TRBJ1-1; D gene uncertain. The V end lost 5 bases, the J end lost 5 bases, and 21 bases lay between the germline ends. Germline CDR1 LNHDA, CDR2 SQIVND (reference sequence). The CDR3 is 16 residues long. The CDR3 DNA reads as TGTGCCAGTAGTGTGGGTGACTGGCAGCCTCGGACTGAAGCTTTCTCT. Translating gives CASSVGDWQPRTEAFS.